The clone carrying this T cell receptor beta chain occurred a few times. This record comes from a study of T-cell reconstitution after alpha-beta-depleted transplantation in children. Germline values: CDR1 DFQATT, CDR2 SNEGSKA (reference sequence). V lost 1 base and J lost 7, with 14 bases in between. This CDR3 contains 14 residues. The TCRbeta library was prepared with unique molecular identifiers. One entry per CDR3 protein, called by TCRdb with MiXCR from the PCR reads. The profile shows about 250,000 distinct CDR3 sequences, about 24% of them singletons. The sequenced sample was PBMCs, mostly from graft donor cells, obtained 360 days after TCRalphabeta/CD19-depleted stem cell transplant. The receptor comes from a female patient aged 2 to 10 who had a stem cell transplant for congenital amegakaryocytic thrombocytopenia, so the T cells may come from the graft donor. This chain links TRBV20-1 with TRBJ2-1, with a tentative D call TRBD2 (5 bases). Here the CDR3 DNA reads TGCAGTGCTAGAGGCGGGCTAGTAGGAAATGAGCAGTTCTTC. It encodes CSARGGLVGNEQFF.